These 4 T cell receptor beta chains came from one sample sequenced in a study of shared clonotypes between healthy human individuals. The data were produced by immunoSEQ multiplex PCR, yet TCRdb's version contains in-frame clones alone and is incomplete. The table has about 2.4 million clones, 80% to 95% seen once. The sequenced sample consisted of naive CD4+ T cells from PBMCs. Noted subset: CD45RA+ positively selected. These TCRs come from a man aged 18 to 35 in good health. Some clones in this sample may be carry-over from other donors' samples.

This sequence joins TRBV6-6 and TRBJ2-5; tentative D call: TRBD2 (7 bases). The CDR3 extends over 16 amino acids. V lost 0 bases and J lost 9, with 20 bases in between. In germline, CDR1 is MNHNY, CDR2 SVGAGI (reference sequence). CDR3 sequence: CASSYSGGDTDKAQYF. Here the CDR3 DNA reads TGTGCCAGCAGTTACTCGGGAGGGGACACGGACAAGGCCCAGTACTTC.

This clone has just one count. DNA for the CDR3: TGTGCCATCAGGGATGGGGTTCAAAGCAATCAGCCCCAGCATTTT. Protein product: CAIRDGVQSNQPQHF. The gene calls are TRBV10-3 and TRBJ1-5; no definite D call. There are 15 residues in the CDR3. Germline CDR1 ENHRY, CDR2 SYGVKD. The V gene lost 6 bases and the J gene lost 1 base, with 13 bases spanning the gap.

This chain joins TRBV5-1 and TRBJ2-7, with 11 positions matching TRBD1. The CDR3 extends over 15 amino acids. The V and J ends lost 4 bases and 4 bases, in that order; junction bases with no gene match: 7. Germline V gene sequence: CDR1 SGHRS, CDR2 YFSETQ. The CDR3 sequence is CASSGTGGQGYEQYF. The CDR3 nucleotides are TGCGCCAGCAGCGGGACAGGGGGTCAGGGATACGAGCAGTACTTC.

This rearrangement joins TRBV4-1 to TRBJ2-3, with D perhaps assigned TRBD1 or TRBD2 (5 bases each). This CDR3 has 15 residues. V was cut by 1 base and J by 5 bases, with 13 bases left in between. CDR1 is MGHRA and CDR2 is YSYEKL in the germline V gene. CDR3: CASSQGTLGVDTQYF. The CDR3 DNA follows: TGCGCCAGCAGCCAAGGGACCCTGGGGGTAGATACGCAGTATTTT.